The 24 T cell receptor beta chains listed next were all sequenced from one sample in a study of CD8+ T cells in alopecia areata. The treatment here: oral pan-JAK inhibitor, 5-10 mg twice daily. RNA extraction was followed by reverse transcription into cDNA, which acted as the sequencing template. The protocol was immunoSEQ multiplex PCR, while the TCRdb copy is restricted to in-frame clones and leaves out a portion. The sample includes about 200,000 clones, roughly two fifths seen only once; the top ten take 0.48%. This material consisted of CD4+ T cells sorted from blood, taken at approximately week 30, from a patient treated with tofacitinib. The receptors stem from a human donor with alopecia areata.

The chain joins TRBV29-1 to TRBJ2-7; D unclear. Deletions cut 6 bases from V and 1 base from J, with 10 bases between. CDR1 SQVTM and CDR2 ANQGSEA come from the germline V gene. The CDR3 runs to 12 residues. In nucleotides, the CDR3 is TGCAGCGTGAGTTGGGGATCCTACGAGCAGTACTTC. Encoded protein: CSVSWGSYEQYF.

This clone was observed a handful of times. A junction boundary mismatches the germline segment, possibly from a read error. V usage is TRBV7-7 and J usage is TRBJ2-7, with D perhaps matching TRBD2 (6 bases). Germline V lookup: CDR1 SSHAT, CDR2 FNYEAQ (reference sequence). This CDR3 spans 17 amino acids. DNA for the CDR3: TGTGCTAGCAGCTTAGGACCCCTAGGCGGGATGGGCTACGAGCAGTACTTC. This gives the protein CASSLGPLGGMGYEQYF.

This clone was observed many times. The V gene is TRBV10-3, the J gene TRBJ1-6, with D unresolved. The CDR3 sequence is 12 residues long. The V and J ends lost 6 bases and 8 bases respectively, with 8 bases between them. Germline values: CDR1 ENHRY, CDR2 SYGVKD. In DNA, the CDR3 is TGTGCCATCAGCCCGAGGGATTCACCCCTCCACTTT. It specifies CAISPRDSPLHF.

This clone was observed a handful of times. The V and J genes are TRBV15 and TRBJ2-1; a possible D gene is TRBD1 (6 bases). The CDR3 is 15 amino acids. Trimming left V 1 base short and J 8 bases short, with 15 bases between. CDR1 is LNHNV, CDR2 YYDKDF, per germline (reference sequence). CDR3 sequence: CATSRVDRSVDEQFF. CDR3 sequence (DNA): TGTGCCACCAGCAGAGTAGACAGGAGTGTGGATGAGCAGTTCTTC.

CDR3 sequence reads: CASSPILTGIVSGANVLTF. The CDR3 DNA reads as TGTGCCAGCAGTCCAATCTTGACAGGGATCGTGTCTGGGGCCAACGTCCTGACTTTC. The chain recombines TRBV27 with TRBJ2-6, with TRBD1 matching over 7 bases. This CDR3 has 19 residues. With 5 bases clipped from V and 1 base from J, the junction kept 14 bases outside the gene matches. Germline CDR1 and CDR2: MNHEY and SMNVEV (reference sequence). Supplemented by reference TRBV27 and TRBJ2-6, the full variable domain reads EAQVTQNPRYLITVTGKKLTVTCSQNMNHEYMSWYRQDPGLGLRQIYYSMNVEVTDKGDVPEGYKVSRKEKRNFPLILESPSPNQTSLYFCASSPILTGIVSGANVLTFGAGSRLTVL.

This chain joins TRBV5-4 and TRBJ2-7; no definite D call. Germline V gives CDR1 SGHNT, CDR2 YYREEE (reference sequence). V lost 5 bases and J 2 bases, leaving 14 bases between the germline ends. This CDR3 comprises 14 residues. The CDR3 loop reads CASSYGLYTYEQYF. As DNA, the CDR3 is TGTGCCAGCAGTTACGGGCTTTACACCTACGAGCAGTACTTC.

In DNA form, the CDR3 reads TGCGCCAGCAGCCACCGACTCGGACAGAGAGTCTCCTACGAGCAGTACTTC. Amino acids: CASSHRLGQRVSYEQYF. This chain joins TRBV5-1 and TRBJ2-7; the D gene is possibly TRBD1 (6 bases). This CDR3 region has 17 residues. V was cut by 4 bases and J by 0 bases, with 20 bases left in between. CDR1 and CDR2 (germline): SGHRS, YFSETQ.

The chain links TRBV5-1 to TRBJ2-1; 11 bases match TRBD2. The trim removed 4 bases at V and 6 bases at J, leaving 12 bases unmatched. This CDR3 is built from 17 residues. In germline, CDR1 is SGHRS, CDR2 YFSETQ. The CDR3 coding sequence is TGCGCCAGCAGCCCTAAGGGGGGGACTAGCGGTGTCAATGAGCAGTTCTTC. Residues: CASSPKGGTSGVNEQFF.

This chain joins TRBV30 and TRBJ2-7; 8 positions agree with TRBD1. The germline gives CDR1 GTSNPN, CDR2 SVGIG (reference sequence). The V segment lost 0 bases and the J segment 5 bases; nucleotides outside the gene matches: 9. The CDR3 has 15 amino acids. CDR3 DNA sequence: TGTGCCTGGAGTGTACGGTACAGGGGGTTCAACGAGCAGTACTTC. Its translation: CAWSVRYRGFNEQYF. The full variable domain, completed using reference TRBV30 and TRBJ2-7, is SQTIHQWPATLVQPVGSPLSLECTVEGTSNPNLYWYRQAAGRGLQLLFYSVGIGQISSEVPQNLSASRPQDRQFILSSKKLLLSDSGFYLCAWSVRYRGFNEQYFGPGTRLTVT.

The rearrangement joins TRBV29-1 to TRBJ1-1; no firm D call. The V gene's germline CDR1 is SQVTM and CDR2 ANQGSEA. Trimming pared 4 bases from V and 4 bases from J, leaving 16 bases between. This CDR3 spans 14 amino acids. CDR3 coding DNA: TGCAGCGTTGTCCCACCGGACCGGGTCACTGAAGCTTTCTTT. Amino acids: CSVVPPDRVTEAFF.

V and J are TRBV27 and TRBJ1-1; D gene unclear. V was cut by 6 bases and J by 2 bases, with 10 bases left in between. Looked up from germline, CDR1 is MNHEY and CDR2 is SMNVEV (reference sequence). The CDR3 has 13 amino acids. CDR3 residues: CASSPGYNTEAFF. The CDR3 DNA is TGTGCCAGCAGCCCCGGGTACAACACTGAAGCTTTCTTT.

The V and J genes are TRBV29-1 and TRBJ2-2, with D perhaps TRBD2 (7 bases). There are 15 residues in the CDR3. The germline V and J ends were trimmed by 4 bases and 2 bases, with 14 bases remaining between them. The germline V gene encodes CDR1 SQVTM and CDR2 ANQGSEA. The CDR3 protein is CSVAAGAINTGELFF. The CDR3 DNA is TGCAGCGTTGCGGCGGGGGCGATAAACACCGGGGAGCTGTTTTTT.

Only a few counts were recorded for this clone. CDR3 sequence (DNA): TGCGCCAGCACGAATTTGTACAGGGGGCGAGTGGACACTGAAGCTTTCTTT. This translates into CASTNLYRGRVDTEAFF. This chain connects TRBV5-1 to TRBJ1-1; 9 positions match TRBD1. The CDR3 runs 17 residues. The V segment lost 6 bases and the J segment 3 bases; nucleotides outside the gene matches: 15. The germline CDR1 and CDR2 sequences are SGHRS and YFSETQ.

This clone has more than one count but fewer than ten. V gene TRBV19 combines with J gene TRBJ2-1, with D uncertain. This CDR3 comprises 13 residues. The germline V gene encodes CDR1 LNHDA and CDR2 SQIVND (reference sequence). V was cut by 0 bases and J by 9 bases, with 9 bases left in between. The CDR3 region is CASSIDQTGEQFF. For the CDR3, the DNA is TGTGCCAGTAGTATAGATCAAACGGGTGAGCAGTTCTTC.

This clone turned up a few times. The chain uses TRBV6-5 and TRBJ2-1; possibly TRBD1 for D (6 bases). The germline V and J ends were trimmed by 6 bases and 12 bases, with 24 bases remaining between them. CDR3 length equals 15 residues. Germline loops: CDR1 MNHEY, CDR2 SVGAGI. In nucleotides, the CDR3 is TGTGCCAGCAGCCACGGACAGCTCCTAACCGACGGGCAGTTCTTC. Protein: CASSHGQLLTDGQFF.

This clone was seen once. V usage is TRBV2 and J usage is TRBJ2-5; 12 bases map to TRBD2. The J call is doubtful: the DNA matches TRBJ2-7 better. The CDR3 is 13 amino acids. Germline-derived CDR1 and CDR2 are SNHLY and FYNNEI. The CDR3 protein is CARRTSGTYEQYF. DNA of the CDR3: TGTGCCAGAAGGACTAGCGGGACTTACGAGCAGTACTTC.

The chain employs TRBV6-5 and TRBJ1-6; weak D call: TRBD1 (5 bases). This CDR3 comprises 16 residues. Germline V gives CDR1 MNHEY, CDR2 SVGAGI. Trimming removed 3 bases from V and 3 bases from J, with 12 bases in between. CDR3: CASSYSTGLYNSPLHF. The CDR3 DNA follows: TGTGCCAGCAGTTATTCAACAGGACTCTATAATTCACCCCTCCACTTT.

This chain uses TRBV20-1 with TRBJ2-5; D remains ambiguous. The germline V gene has CDR1 DFQATT and CDR2 SNEGSKA (reference sequence). Trimming shortened V by 3 bases and J by 5 bases, and 7 bases separated the two germline ends. The CDR3 sequence is 11 residues long. Here the CDR3 reads CSARSGETQYF. CDR3 DNA sequence: TGCAGTGCTAGGTCCGGGGAGACCCAGTACTTC.

Note on this clone: This same CDR3 is encoded by further DNA sequences in the sample. The rearrangement links TRBV11-2 to TRBJ2-7; D is uncertain. Trimming left V 4 bases short and J 1 base short, with 2 bases between. Germline-derived CDR1 and CDR2 are SGHAT and FQNNGV. The CDR3 sequence is 11 residues long. The CDR3 DNA reads TGTGCCAGCAGCTCTTCCTACGAGCAGTACTTC. This encodes CASSSSYEQYF.

This clone was seen once. The V and J genes are TRBV19 and TRBJ1-5, with D possibly being TRBD1 (5 bases). The CDR3 covers 14 residues. The V and J ends lost 4 bases and 1 base respectively, with 8 bases between them. Per the germline V gene, CDR1 is LNHDA and CDR2 is SQIVND (reference sequence). The CDR3 DNA sequence: TGTGCCAGTAGTAAGGGGTTGAGCAATCAGCCCCAGCATTTT. As protein: CASSKGLSNQPQHF. Full variable domain (outside the CDR3, taken from reference TRBV19 and TRBJ1-5): DGGITQSPKYLFRKEGQNVTLSCEQNLNHDAMYWYRQDPGQGLRLIYYSQIVNDFQKGDIAEGYSVSREKKESFPLTVTSAQKNPTAFYLCASSKGLSNQPQHFGDGTRLSIL.

The chain employs TRBV11-2 and TRBJ2-3; D is uncertain. There are 14 residues in the CDR3. CDR1 and CDR2 from the germline V gene are SGHAT and FQNNGV. Between the trimmed V and J ends, which lost 5 bases and 4 bases, there was a span of 13 bases. CDR3 nucleotides: TGTGCCAGCAGCCCAACGTTCGTTTCAGATACGCAGTATTTT. Translating it yields CASSPTFVSDTQYF.

A few counts support this clone. The V gene is TRBV6-5, the J gene TRBJ1-1, with D possibly matching TRBD1 (6 bases). The CDR3 loop spans 13 amino acids. V shed 5 bases and J shed 1 base, with 8 bases lying between them. Germline-derived CDR1 and CDR2 are MNHEY and SVGAGI. The CDR3 reads CASSRTANTEAFF. The CDR3, as DNA: TGTGCCAGCAGTAGGACAGCGAACACTGAAGCTTTCTTT.

The DNA for the CDR3 is TGTGCCTGGGGATCGGGGCCGAAAAACATTCAGTACTTC. Its protein is CAWGSGPKNIQYF. J is TRBJ2-4 and V is TRBV30; perhaps D is TRBD1 or TRBD2 (5 bases each). The CDR3 has 13 amino acids. Germline V gene data show CDR1 as GTSNPN and CDR2 as SVGIG (reference sequence). Trimming shortened V by 5 bases and J by 4 bases, and 12 bases separated the two germline ends.

This clone was detected a few times. Other DNA sequences of this sample code for an identical CDR3. V usage is TRBV9 and J usage is TRBJ2-3; D might be TRBD1 (6 bases). CDR3 size: 13 residues. The germline V gene encodes CDR1 SGDLS and CDR2 YYNGEE. V was shortened by 6 bases and J by 1 base, with 9 bases between the two germline ends. The CDR3 nucleotides are TGTGCCAGCAACTCAGGGGGCACAGATACGCAGTATTTT. Encoded protein: CASNSGGTDTQYF.